This T cell receptor (beta chain) is from a study of identical twins. Study-level points and caveats: The study based its conclusions on cross-sectional statistical analysis and did not follow the same donors. Out-of-frame alpha sequences common to twins exhibited an excess of low generation probability.

Donors uniformly comprised healthy Caucasians. Comments on this clonotype: Its antigen is not known.

This CDR3 region has 17 residues. Trimming took 9 bases from V and 0 from J, leaving 18 bases between them. Germline V gene lookup returns CDR1 LNHNV and CDR2 YYDKDF (reference sequence). TCRdb re-called the 5' RACE reads with MiXCR, one entry per CDR3 protein. Of about 450,000 distinct CDR3 sequences in the sample, under 20% are singletons; the top ten hold roughly an eighth. Sequencing was performed on naive T cells sorted from blood. The clonotype was recovered from a man aged 45-65 years in good health. The chain has TRBV15 and TRBJ2-6; D gene unclear. DNA of the CDR3: TGTGCCACGTCGGTGGTTACTCTTCGCTCTGGGGCCAACGTCCTGACTTTC. Protein product: CATSVVTLRSGANVLTF.